This entry describes one T cell receptor (beta chain). This sample was taken from a study of blood T cell repertoires in COVID-19. Study-wide background: The United States, Italy and Spain supplied acute and convalescent COVID-19 samples. T cells, B-cell-depleted T cells, or PBMCs supplied cDNA or gDNA.

There are 16 residues in the CDR3. Per the original data handling: Nucleated cell counts were estimated from reference gene primer amplification. TCRdb's table, derived via immunoSEQ multiplex PCR, lists solely in-frame clones and lacks some. V and J calls and clone size are those listed in that table; D and trimming were worked out from the DNA. Of about 74,000 clones in the sample, around 86% were seen once. The V call is TRBV21-1, the J call TRBJ1-1; the table names TRBD1, a call not compared with the DNA. TRBV21-1 is annotated as a pseudogene. Sequencing used peripheral blood. The TCR comes from a woman of 80 years or more with active or convalescent COVID-19. The CDR3 protein is CASSKGDRTEATEAFF. The CDR3 nucleotides are TGTGCCAGCAGCAAAGGGGACAGGACTGAAGCCACTGAAGCTTTCTTT.